This T cell receptor (beta chain) was profiled in a study of T-cell memory formation after mild COVID-19. The study, taken as a whole, reports: The study found contracting CD4+ clones mainly in CM and EM and contracting CD8+ clones in EMRA.

On this clonotype: Its antigen is currently unknown.

Germline V gene sequence: CDR1 LNHNV, CDR2 YYDKDF (reference sequence). V was shortened by 0 bases and J by 10 bases, with 7 bases between the two germline ends. The CDR3 is 12 amino acids. Researchers used 5'RACE with constant-segment primers to make TCR alpha and TCR beta cDNA libraries that carry sample barcodes and UMIs. TCRdb recomputed calls from the 5' RACE reads with MiXCR, one row per CDR3 protein. The sample consists of 350,000 to 500,000 distinct CDR3 sequences, 23% of them appearing once. The sample consisted of PBMCs or a T cell subset sorted from them (not recorded which). The chain employs TRBV15 and TRBJ2-1; D perhaps matches TRBD2 (6 bases). The sequence derives from an adult woman who had mild COVID-19 (a few samples of this study predate the infection). Cell type and time point are not known. The CDR3 loop is CATSRDLAEQFF. Here the CDR3 DNA reads TGTGCCACCAGCAGAGATCTAGCGGAGCAGTTCTTC.